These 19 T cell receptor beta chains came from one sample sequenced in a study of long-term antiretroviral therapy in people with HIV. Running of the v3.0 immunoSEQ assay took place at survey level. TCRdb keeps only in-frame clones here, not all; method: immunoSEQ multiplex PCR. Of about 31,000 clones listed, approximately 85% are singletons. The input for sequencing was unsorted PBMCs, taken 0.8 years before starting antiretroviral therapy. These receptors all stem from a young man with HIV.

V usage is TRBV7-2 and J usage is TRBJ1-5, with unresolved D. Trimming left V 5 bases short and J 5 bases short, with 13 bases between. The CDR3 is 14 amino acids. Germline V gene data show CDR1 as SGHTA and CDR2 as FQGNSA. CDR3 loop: CASSLDSLYQPQHF. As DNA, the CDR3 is TGTGCCAGCAGCCTGGACTCTCTTTATCAGCCCCAGCATTTT.

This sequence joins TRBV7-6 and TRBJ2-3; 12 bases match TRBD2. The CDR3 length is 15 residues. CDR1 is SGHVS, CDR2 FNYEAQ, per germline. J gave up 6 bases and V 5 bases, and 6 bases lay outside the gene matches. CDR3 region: CASSRLAGDLDTQYF. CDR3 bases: TGTGCCAGCAGCCGACTAGCGGGAGACTTGGATACGCAGTATTTT.

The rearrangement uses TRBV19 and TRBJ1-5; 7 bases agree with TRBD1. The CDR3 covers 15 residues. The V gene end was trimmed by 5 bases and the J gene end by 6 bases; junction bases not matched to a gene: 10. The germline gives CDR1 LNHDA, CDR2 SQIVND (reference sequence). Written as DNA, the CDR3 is TGTGCCAGTAGTGCTACAGGGGAGGTGGGTCAGCCCCAGCATTTT. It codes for CASSATGEVGQPQHF. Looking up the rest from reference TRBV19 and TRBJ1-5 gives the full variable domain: DGGITQSPKYLFRKEGQNVTLSCEQNLNHDAMYWYRQDPGQGLRLIYYSQIVNDFQKGDIAEGYSVSREKKESFPLTVTSAQKNPTAFYLCASSATGEVGQPQHFGDGTRLSIL.

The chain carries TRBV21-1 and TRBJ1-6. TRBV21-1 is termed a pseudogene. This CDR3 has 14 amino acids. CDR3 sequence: CASNGGPNNSPLHF. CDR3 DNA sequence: TGTGCCAGCAATGGGGGACCGAACAATTCACCCCTCCACTTT.

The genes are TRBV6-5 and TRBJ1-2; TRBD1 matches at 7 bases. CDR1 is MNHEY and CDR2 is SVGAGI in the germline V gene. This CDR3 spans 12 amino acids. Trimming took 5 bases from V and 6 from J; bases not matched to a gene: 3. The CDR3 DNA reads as TGTGCCAGCAGTAGGGGGCGCGATGGCTACACCTTC. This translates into CASSRGRDGYTF.

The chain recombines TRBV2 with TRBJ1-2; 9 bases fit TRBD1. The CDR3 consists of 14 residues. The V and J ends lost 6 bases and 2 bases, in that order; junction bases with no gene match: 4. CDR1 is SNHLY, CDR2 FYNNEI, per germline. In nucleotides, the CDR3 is TGTGCCAGCAGGGGGACAGGGTCCAACTATGGCTACACCTTC. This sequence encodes CASRGTGSNYGYTF.

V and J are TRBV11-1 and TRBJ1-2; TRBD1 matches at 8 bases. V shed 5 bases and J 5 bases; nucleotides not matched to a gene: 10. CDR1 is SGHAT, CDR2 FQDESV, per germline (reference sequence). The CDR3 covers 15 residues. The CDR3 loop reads CASSVGGQGFYGYTF. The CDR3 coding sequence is TGTGCCAGCAGCGTCGGTGGACAGGGCTTTTATGGCTACACCTTC.

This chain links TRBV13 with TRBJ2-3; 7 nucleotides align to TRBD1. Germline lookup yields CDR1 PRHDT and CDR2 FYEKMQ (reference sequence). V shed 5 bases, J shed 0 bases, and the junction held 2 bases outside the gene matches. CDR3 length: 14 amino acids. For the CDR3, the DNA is TGTGCCAGCAGCCACAGGGGCAGCACAGATACGCAGTATTTT. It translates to CASSHRGSTDTQYF.

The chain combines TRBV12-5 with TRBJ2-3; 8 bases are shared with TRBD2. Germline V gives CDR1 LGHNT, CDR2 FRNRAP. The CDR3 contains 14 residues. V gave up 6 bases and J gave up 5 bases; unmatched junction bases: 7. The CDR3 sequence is CASGPSGGGDTQYF. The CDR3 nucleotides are TGTGCTAGTGGCCCAAGCGGGGGCGGAGATACGCAGTATTTT.

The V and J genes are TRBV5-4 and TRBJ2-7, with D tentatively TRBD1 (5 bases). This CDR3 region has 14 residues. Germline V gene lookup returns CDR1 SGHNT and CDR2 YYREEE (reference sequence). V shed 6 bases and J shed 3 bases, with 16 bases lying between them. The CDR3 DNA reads TGTGCCAGCATCTCTTTTTACAGGTTCTACGAGCAGTACTTC. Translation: CASISFYRFYEQYF.

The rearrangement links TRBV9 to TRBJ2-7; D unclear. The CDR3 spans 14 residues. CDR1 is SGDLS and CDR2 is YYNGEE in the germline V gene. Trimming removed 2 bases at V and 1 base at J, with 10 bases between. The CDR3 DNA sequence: TGTGCCAGCAGCGTCGTGGACGGATCCTACGAGCAGTACTTC. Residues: CASSVVDGSYEQYF.

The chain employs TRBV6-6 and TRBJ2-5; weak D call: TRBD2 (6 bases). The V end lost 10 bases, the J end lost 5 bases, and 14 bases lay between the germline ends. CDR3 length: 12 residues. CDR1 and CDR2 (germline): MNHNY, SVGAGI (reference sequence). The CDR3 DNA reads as TGTGCCACACATCGGGAGTTTGAGACCCAGTACTTC. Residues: CATHREFETQYF.

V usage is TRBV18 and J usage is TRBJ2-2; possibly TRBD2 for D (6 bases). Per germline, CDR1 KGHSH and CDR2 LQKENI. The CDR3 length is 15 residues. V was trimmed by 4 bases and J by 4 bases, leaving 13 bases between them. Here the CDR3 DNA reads TGTGCCAGCTCACAAAGCGGGTACCCCACCGGGGAGCTGTTTTTT. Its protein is CASSQSGYPTGELFF.

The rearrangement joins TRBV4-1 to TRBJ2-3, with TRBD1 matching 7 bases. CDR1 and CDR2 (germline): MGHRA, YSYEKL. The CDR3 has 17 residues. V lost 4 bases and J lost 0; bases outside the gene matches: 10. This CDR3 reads CASSLWTGQLSTDTQYF. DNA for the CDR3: TGCGCCAGCAGCCTCTGGACGGGACAGCTGAGCACAGATACGCAGTATTTT.

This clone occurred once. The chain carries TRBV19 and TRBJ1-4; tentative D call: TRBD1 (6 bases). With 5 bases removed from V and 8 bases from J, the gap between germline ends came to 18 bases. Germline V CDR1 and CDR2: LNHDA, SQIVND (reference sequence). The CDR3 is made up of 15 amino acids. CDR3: CASSGAVGAQEKLFF. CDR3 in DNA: TGTGCCAGTAGTGGTGCGGTGGGGGCGCAGGAAAAACTGTTTTTT.

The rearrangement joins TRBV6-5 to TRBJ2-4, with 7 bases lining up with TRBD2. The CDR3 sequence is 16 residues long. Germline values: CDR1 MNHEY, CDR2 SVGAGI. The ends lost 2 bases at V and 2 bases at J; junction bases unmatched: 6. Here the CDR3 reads CASSYRGEVSKNIQYF. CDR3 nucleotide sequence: TGTGCCAGCAGTTACCGGGGGGAGGTATCCAAAAACATTCAGTACTTC.

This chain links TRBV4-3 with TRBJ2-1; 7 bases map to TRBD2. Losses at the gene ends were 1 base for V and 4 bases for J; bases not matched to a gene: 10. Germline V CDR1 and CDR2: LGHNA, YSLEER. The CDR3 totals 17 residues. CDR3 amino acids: CASSQVLGLADYNEQFF. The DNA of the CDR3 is TGCGCCAGCAGCCAAGTCTTAGGGCTAGCGGATTACAATGAGCAGTTCTTC.

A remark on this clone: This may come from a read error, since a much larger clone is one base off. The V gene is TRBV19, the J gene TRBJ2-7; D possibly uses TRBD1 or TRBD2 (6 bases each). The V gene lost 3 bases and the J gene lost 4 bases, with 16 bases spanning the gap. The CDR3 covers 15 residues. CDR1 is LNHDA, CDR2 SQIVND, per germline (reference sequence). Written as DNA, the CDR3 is TGTGCCAGTAGTATCGGAACGGGGGCGGGGTACGAGCAGTACTTC. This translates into CASSIGTGAGYEQYF.

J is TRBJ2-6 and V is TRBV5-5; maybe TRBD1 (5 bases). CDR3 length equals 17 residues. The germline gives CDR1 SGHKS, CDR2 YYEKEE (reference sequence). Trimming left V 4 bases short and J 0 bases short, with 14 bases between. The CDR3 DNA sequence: TGTGCCAGCAGCGCGAACAGGCTGAGCTCTGGGGCCAACGTCCTGACTTTC. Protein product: CASSANRLSSGANVLTF.